This entry lists 21 T cell receptor beta chains sequenced from one sample in a study of prognosis after radiotherapy for stage I lung cancer. From genomic DNA, two-round multiplex PCR was used to amplify TCR beta CDR3. The first PCR round targeted every TRBV and TRBJ gene with specific primers. TCRdb reprocessed the multiplex PCR reads via MiXCR and lists one record per CDR3 protein. This sample has about 8,500 distinct CDR3 sequences; roughly two thirds occur once, and the top ten carry around 20%. Here the sequenced sample was PBMCs, taken before or after stereotactic body radiation therapy (not recorded which). These receptors were obtained from a donor over 45 with non-small cell lung cancer.

CDR3: CASSRFGQTYEQYF. The CDR3 coding sequence is TGCGCCAGCAGCCGGTTTGGACAGACCTACGAGCAGTACTTC. The chain recombines TRBV4-1 with TRBJ2-7; possibly TRBD1 for D (6 bases). Per the germline V gene, CDR1 is MGHRA and CDR2 is YSYEKL. The V gene lost 4 bases and the J gene lost 2 bases, with 12 bases spanning the gap. The CDR3 contains 14 residues.

This chain uses TRBV5-1 with TRBJ2-1, with TRBD2 matching 8 bases. V gave up 1 base and J gave up 0 bases; unmatched junction bases: 6. The germline V gene encodes CDR1 SGHRS and CDR2 YFSETQ. The CDR3 contains 17 residues. CDR3 loop: CASSLRTSGYSYNEQFF. CDR3 in DNA: TGCGCCAGCAGCTTGAGAACTAGCGGCTACTCCTACAATGAGCAGTTCTTC. Filled out from reference TRBV5-1 and TRBJ2-1, the complete variable domain reads KAGVTQTPRYLIKTRGQQVTLSCSPISGHRSVSWYQQTPGQGLQFLFEYFSETQRNKGNFPGRFSGRQFSNSRSEMNVSTLELGDSALYLCASSLRTSGYSYNEQFFGPGTRLTVL.

The chain links TRBV11-2 to TRBJ2-3; D might be TRBD2 (6 bases). This CDR3 is built from 16 residues. The germline V gene has CDR1 SGHAT and CDR2 FQNNGV. Trimming took off 5 bases at V and 4 bases at J, with 19 bases between the two ends. CDR3 amino acids: CASSLGRAGSSDTQYF. CDR3 DNA: TGTGCCAGCAGCCTAGGGCGGGCGGGAAGCTCAGATACGCAGTATTTT. Full variable domain (outside the CDR3, taken from reference TRBV11-2 and TRBJ2-3): EAGVAQSPRYKIIEKRQSVAFWCNPISGHATLYWYQQILGQGPKLLIQFQNNGVVDDSQLPKDRFSAERLKGVDSTLKIQPAKLEDSAVYLCASSLGRAGSSDTQYFGPGTRLTVL.

The chain combines TRBV6-5 with TRBJ2-7, with unresolved D. With 2 bases removed from V and 2 bases from J, the gap between germline ends came to 13 bases. The V gene's germline CDR1 is MNHEY and CDR2 SVGAGI. The CDR3 runs 15 residues. The CDR3 DNA follows: TGTGCCAGCAGTTACGGTCAGAGTCCTCCCTACGAGCAGTACTTC. Translating it yields CASSYGQSPPYEQYF.

This clonotype was counted a single time. The rearrangement joins TRBV19 to TRBJ2-3; 9 positions agree with TRBD1. The CDR3 totals 14 residues. The germline gives CDR1 LNHDA, CDR2 SQIVND (reference sequence). Trimming removed 7 bases from V and 3 bases from J; junction bases left unmatched: 5. In DNA form, the CDR3 reads TGTGCCAGTACCGGGACAGGGCCTACAGATACGCAGTATTTT. Residues: CASTGTGPTDTQYF.

Turning to this clonotype: A far larger clone is just one base off, so this is likely a read error. The chain uses TRBV6-4 and TRBJ1-1, with no clear D. The CDR3 has 11 amino acids. Germline CDR1 reads MRHNA; CDR2 reads SNTAGT. CDR3 nucleotides: TGTGCCAGCAGTAAGAACACTGAAGCTCTCTTT. Amino acid sequence: CASSKNTEALF.

Note on this clonotype: This sequence is one base from a far larger clone and is likely a read error. J is TRBJ2-3 and V is TRBV6-9; TRBD2 might be the D (6 bases). V gave up 5 bases and J gave up 5 bases, with 17 bases separating them. Germline CDR1 is MNHGY and CDR2 is SVAAGI. The CDR3 loop spans 15 amino acids. This chain's CDR3 is CASSPLRGRIDTQYF. In nucleotides, the CDR3 is TGTGCCAGCAGTCCCCTTAGAGGGAGGATAGATACGCAGTATTTT.

The CDR3 spells CASSLTGAVWNTGELFF. In nucleotides, the CDR3 is TGTGCCAGCAGCTTAACGGGGGCGGTATGGAACACCGGGGAGCTGTTTTTT. The chain uses TRBV7-3 and TRBJ2-2; D is possibly TRBD1 (6 bases). Per the germline V gene, CDR1 is SGHTA and CDR2 is FQGTGA. V lost 0 bases and J 1 base, leaving 12 bases between the germline ends. The CDR3 length is 17 residues.

V is TRBV28 and J is TRBJ2-7, with D perhaps matching TRBD1 (6 bases). Trimming took 5 bases from V and 7 from J, leaving 21 bases between them. Germline values: CDR1 MDHEN, CDR2 SYDVKM. CDR3 length: 15 amino acids. CDR3 residues: CASSANGTTLGEQYF. CDR3 DNA sequence: TGTGCCAGCAGTGCCAACGGGACAACCTTGGGGGAGCAGTACTTC. Full variable domain (rest looked up from reference TRBV28 and TRBJ2-7): DVKVTQSSRYLVKRTGEKVFLECVQDMDHENMFWYRQDPGLGLRLIYFSYDVKMKEKGDIPEGYSVSREKKERFSLILESASTNQTSMYLCASSANGTTLGEQYFGPGTRLTVT.

By sample share, this clonotype is medium-sized. V and J are TRBV3-1 and TRBJ2-5; no reliable D call. Germline-derived CDR1 and CDR2 are LGHDT and YNNKEL (reference sequence). CDR3 length: 15 amino acids. Trimming stripped 2 bases from V and 6 bases from J, with 16 bases between. CDR3 sequence reads: CASSQLARSQKTQYF. The CDR3 nucleotides are TGTGCCAGCAGCCAATTGGCTAGGAGCCAGAAGACCCAGTACTTC.

This clonotype is medium-sized (0.01 to 0.1%) within its sample. The rearrangement uses TRBV2 and TRBJ1-5; D is perhaps TRBD1 (5 bases). The CDR3 is 14 residues long. V dropped 4 bases and J dropped 3 bases, with 10 bases sitting between them. Looked up from germline, CDR1 is SNHLY and CDR2 is FYNNEI. The DNA for the CDR3 is TGTGCCAGCAGTGGGACAACCCCCAATCAGCCCCAGCATTTT. Protein sequence: CASSGTTPNQPQHF.

The table lists this clonotype with a count of one. The junction departs from germline at one end; a sequencing error may be responsible. The rearrangement uses TRBV2 and TRBJ2-4, with 9 bases that match TRBD1. Germline CDR1 SNHLY, CDR2 FYNNEI. The CDR3 has 17 amino acids. DNA for the CDR3: TGCGCCAGCAGTTACCCGGACAGGGGACCGTTGGGAAACATTCAGTACTTC. Translation: CASSYPDRGPLGNIQYF.

The J gene is TRBJ2-7, the V gene TRBV2; the match to TRBD1 covers 9 bases. The CDR3 extends over 15 amino acids. The trim removed 1 base at V and 2 bases at J, leaving 3 bases unmatched. Germline CDR1 SNHLY, CDR2 FYNNEI. The CDR3 region is CASSEDGQGPYEQYF. Here the CDR3 DNA reads TGTGCCAGCAGTGAAGATGGACAGGGGCCCTACGAGCAGTACTTC.

The V call is TRBV28, the J call TRBJ2-3; D may be TRBD1 or TRBD2 (6 bases each). Germline V gene data show CDR1 as MDHEN and CDR2 as SYDVKM. The ends were cut back, 6 bases at V and 5 bases at J, with 24 bases in the middle. The length of the CDR3 is 17 residues. In DNA, the CDR3 is TGTGCCAGCAGAACCCTCGGGGGCCCAGCTACGGAAGATACGCAGTATTTT. Protein product: CASRTLGGPATEDTQYF.

In this sample, this clonotype is medium-sized. V gene TRBV2 combines with J gene TRBJ2-7; TRBD1 is a possible D gene (6 bases). This CDR3 is 14 amino acids long. The ends were cut back, 8 bases at V and 2 bases at J, with 16 bases in the middle. Germline V CDR1 and CDR2: SNHLY, FYNNEI. The chain's CDR3 is CASESTGLAYEQYF. The DNA of the CDR3 is TGTGCCAGCGAGAGCACAGGGCTTGCCTACGAGCAGTACTTC.

By proportion, this clonotype is medium-sized. The chain employs TRBV2 and TRBJ1-1; 7 bases match TRBD1. With V trimmed by 6 bases and J by 4 bases, 8 bases remained unmatched. The CDR3 sequence is 14 residues long. Germline V gene data show CDR1 as SNHLY and CDR2 as FYNNEI. CDR3 DNA sequence: TGTGCCAGCAGACTACAGGGGAGGGCCACTGAAGCTTTCTTT. Translating gives CASRLQGRATEAFF.

A single count supports this clonotype. The rearrangement uses TRBV4-2 and TRBJ2-2, with D unresolved. The CDR3 loop spans 13 amino acids. Trimming cost V 8 bases and J 5 bases, with 12 bases left between them. CDR1 and CDR2 from the germline V gene are LGHNA and YNFKEQ. The CDR3 coding sequence is TGTGCCAGCGCCACACGACTGACCGGGGAGCTGTTTTTT. Translated: CASATRLTGELFF.

On this clonotype: The junction departs from germline at one end; a sequencing error may be responsible. This chain joins TRBV7-3 and TRBJ2-2, with TRBD2 matching 8 bases. The length of the CDR3 is 17 residues. Germline V lookup: CDR1 SGHTA, CDR2 FQGTGA. The CDR3 DNA reads TGTGCCAGCATCTTAACGGGGGCGGGAGGTAACACCGGGGAGCTGTTTTTT. Translating gives CASILTGAGGNTGELFF.

The V gene is TRBV6-4, the J gene TRBJ1-6, with 7 bases matching TRBD1. Unmatched junction bases numbered 9, after V lost 6 bases and J lost 7 bases. The CDR3 is 15 amino acids. Germline CDR1 and CDR2: MRHNA and SNTAGT. The CDR3 sequence: CASSKQGMSNSPLHF. DNA of the CDR3: TGTGCCAGCAGCAAACAGGGGATGAGCAATTCACCCCTCCACTTT.

This clonotype was recorded at least ten times. CDR3 loop: CASSIQYNEQFF. In nucleotides, the CDR3 is TGTGCCAGTAGCATTCAATACAATGAGCAGTTCTTC. The chain uses TRBV19 and TRBJ2-1, with unresolved D. The CDR3 is 12 residues long. Germline lookup yields CDR1 LNHDA and CDR2 SQIVND (reference sequence). Trimming took off 6 bases at V and 4 bases at J, with 7 bases between the two ends.

This clonotype was picked up many times. This chain joins TRBV5-1 and TRBJ2-1; tentative D call: TRBD2 (6 bases). Per the germline V gene, CDR1 is SGHRS and CDR2 is YFSETQ. The V and J ends lost 1 base and 8 bases respectively, with 7 bases between them. The CDR3 is 12 amino acids. The CDR3 reads CASSLSGDEQFF. The CDR3 DNA sequence: TGCGCCAGCAGCTTGTCGGGGGATGAGCAGTTCTTC.